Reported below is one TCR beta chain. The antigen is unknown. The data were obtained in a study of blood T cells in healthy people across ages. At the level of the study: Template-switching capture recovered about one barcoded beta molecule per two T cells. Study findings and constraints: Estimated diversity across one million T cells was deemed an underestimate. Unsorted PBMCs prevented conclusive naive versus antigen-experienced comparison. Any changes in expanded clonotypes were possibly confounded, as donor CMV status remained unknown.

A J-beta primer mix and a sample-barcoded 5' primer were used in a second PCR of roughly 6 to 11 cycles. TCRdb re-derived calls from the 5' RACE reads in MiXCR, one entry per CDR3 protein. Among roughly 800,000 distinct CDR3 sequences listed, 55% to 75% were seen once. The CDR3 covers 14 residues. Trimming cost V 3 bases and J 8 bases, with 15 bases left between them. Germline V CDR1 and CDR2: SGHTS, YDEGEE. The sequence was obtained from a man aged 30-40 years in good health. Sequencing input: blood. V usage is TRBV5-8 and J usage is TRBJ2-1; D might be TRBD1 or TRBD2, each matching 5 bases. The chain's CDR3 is CASSSGYGADEQFF. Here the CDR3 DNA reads TGTGCCAGCAGCTCGGGGTACGGGGCGGATGAGCAGTTCTTC.